A single sample gave rise to the 18 T cell receptor beta chains below, sequenced in a study of preoperative IRX-2 immunotherapy in early breast cancer. The treatment denotes: preoperative locoregional IRX-2 cytokine immunotherapy. Data came from immunoSEQ multiplex PCR; TCRdb stores just in-frame clones and leaves some out. Of some 25,000 clones listed, more than 80% are singletons. Sequenced material: tumor tissue, taken after IRX-2 immunotherapy. These receptors were obtained from a human donor with breast cancer.

The chain carries TRBV28 and TRBJ1-1; the D gene is possibly TRBD1 (5 bases). CDR3 size: 14 residues. V was shortened by 10 bases and J by 3 bases, with 18 bases between the two germline ends. Germline CDR1 MDHEN, CDR2 SYDVKM. CDR3 coding DNA: TGTGCCATCCAAAAGGTTAGAGGGGACACTGAAGCTTTCTTT. Protein sequence: CAIQKVRGDTEAFF.

This chain joins TRBV4-3 and TRBJ1-5; weak D call: TRBD1 (5 bases). Trimming cost V 1 base and J 1 base, with 8 bases left between them. The germline CDR1 and CDR2 sequences are LGHNA and YSLEER. This CDR3 has 15 residues. CDR3: CASSQVPGSNQPQHF. Written as DNA, the CDR3 is TGCGCCAGCAGCCAAGTCCCAGGGAGCAATCAGCCCCAGCATTTT.

This chain uses TRBV10-3 with TRBJ2-1; 9 bases align to TRBD2. CDR3 length equals 16 residues. Germline V gene sequence: CDR1 ENHRY, CDR2 SYGVKD. After removal of 8 bases from V and 2 bases from J, the junction contained 10 bases not matched to a gene. DNA for the CDR3: TGTGCCATCGGGACTAGCAACCAGGTCCCCTACAATGAGCAGTTCTTC. It specifies CAIGTSNQVPYNEQFF.

The chain links TRBV30 to TRBJ2-6, with D tentatively TRBD1 (6 bases). The CDR3 is made up of 17 amino acids. The V gene's germline CDR1 is GTSNPN and CDR2 SVGIG (reference sequence). Deletions cut 2 bases from V and 0 bases from J, with 14 bases between. The CDR3: CAWSWALRGSGANVLTF. CDR3 DNA: TGTGCCTGGAGTTGGGCCCTCAGGGGCTCTGGGGCCAACGTCCTGACTTTC. The complete variable domain, with remaining parts taken from reference TRBV30 and TRBJ2-6, reads SQTIHQWPATLVQPVGSPLSLECTVEGTSNPNLYWYRQAAGRGLQLLFYSVGIGQISSEVPQNLSASRPQDRQFILSSKKLLLSDSGFYLCAWSWALRGSGANVLTFGAGSRLTVL.

The CDR3 nucleotides are TGTGCCAGCAGTGAAGCGTCGTTAGCGACAGATACGCAGTATTTT. This translates into CASSEASLATDTQYF. The chain recombines TRBV6-1 with TRBJ2-3; a possible D gene is TRBD2 (5 bases). Trimming stripped 0 bases from V and 3 bases from J, with 10 bases between. The CDR3 covers 15 residues. CDR1 and CDR2 (germline): MNHNS, SASEGT.

The chain employs TRBV2 and TRBJ2-7; either TRBD1 or TRBD2 may fit D (5 bases each). There are 14 residues in the CDR3. Germline CDR1 and CDR2: SNHLY and FYNNEI. V was clipped by 6 bases and J by 2 bases, with 14 bases between them. CDR3: CASSHRDAPYEQYF. CDR3 DNA sequence: TGTGCCAGCAGCCACCGGGACGCTCCCTACGAGCAGTACTTC.

The V and J genes are TRBV30 and TRBJ1-3; D not certain. CDR3 length equals 12 residues. V was cut by 2 bases and J by 5 bases, with 7 bases left in between. The germline V gene encodes CDR1 GTSNPN and CDR2 SVGIG (reference sequence). CDR3: CAWSPTRNTIYF. The CDR3 DNA follows: TGTGCCTGGAGTCCAACACGAAACACCATATATTTT.

V usage is TRBV6-5 and J usage is TRBJ2-7; TRBD2 agrees at 12 bases. CDR3 size: 15 residues. Germline values: CDR1 MNHEY, CDR2 SVGAGI. Losses at the gene ends were 6 bases for V and 0 bases for J; bases not matched to a gene: 3. The CDR3 reads CASSQTSGSSYEQYF. The CDR3 DNA sequence: TGTGCCAGCAGCCAGACTAGCGGGAGCTCCTACGAGCAGTACTTC.

V gene TRBV7-2 combines with J gene TRBJ2-5, with 7 bases lining up with TRBD2. The V and J ends lost 1 base and 1 base, in that order; junction bases with no gene match: 6. Looked up from germline, CDR1 is SGHTA and CDR2 is FQGNSA. The CDR3 totals 16 residues. This chain's CDR3 is CASSLVRESFQETQYF. CDR3 in DNA: TGTGCCAGCAGCTTAGTGCGGGAGTCCTTCCAAGAGACCCAGTACTTC.

V and J are TRBV29-1 and TRBJ2-7; D might be TRBD2 (6 bases). Germline CDR1 reads SQVTM; CDR2 reads ANQGSEA. This CDR3 has 13 amino acids. V lost 4 bases and J lost 2, with 12 bases in between. The CDR3 loop is CSVARDLTYEQYF. The CDR3 DNA reads TGCAGCGTTGCGCGGGACCTCACCTACGAGCAGTACTTC.

The chain joins TRBV7-8 to TRBJ2-3; D might be TRBD1 (6 bases). The CDR3 has 17 residues. CDR1 and CDR2 (germline): SGHVS, FQNEAQ. V shed 1 base and J shed 1 base, with 15 bases lying between them. CDR3 nucleotide sequence: TGTGCCAGCAGCTTAGGGGCAGGGCCAGGGGGCACAGATACGCAGTATTTT. It translates to CASSLGAGPGGTDTQYF.

This chain joins TRBV11-2 and TRBJ1-4; 9 nucleotides agree with TRBD1. The germline V gene has CDR1 SGHAT and CDR2 FQNNGV. CDR3 size: 15 residues. J gave up 8 bases and V 6 bases, and 10 bases lay outside the gene matches. CDR3: CASRKPGQGDEKLFF. The CDR3 DNA sequence: TGTGCCAGCAGAAAACCGGGACAGGGAGACGAAAAACTGTTTTTT.

The chain couples TRBV11-2 to TRBJ1-4, with TRBD1 as a possible D gene (6 bases). V was trimmed by 6 bases and J by 7 bases, leaving 18 bases between them. From germline, CDR1 is SGHAT and CDR2 FQNNGV. This CDR3 region has 15 residues. The CDR3 loop is CASRRPWGAGEKLFF. The CDR3 DNA reads TGTGCCAGCAGGAGGCCCTGGGGGGCAGGTGAAAAACTGTTTTTT. The full variable domain, completed using reference TRBV11-2 and TRBJ1-4, is EAGVAQSPRYKIIEKRQSVAFWCNPISGHATLYWYQQILGQGPKLLIQFQNNGVVDDSQLPKDRFSAERLKGVDSTLKIQPAKLEDSAVYLCASRRPWGAGEKLFFGSGTQLSVL.

The chain is built from TRBV7-7 and TRBJ2-4, with TRBD1 matching over 7 bases. CDR1 and CDR2 (germline): SSHAT, FNYEAQ (reference sequence). The CDR3 consists of 15 residues. Trimming took 3 bases from V and 0 from J; bases not matched to a gene: 2. The CDR3 reads CASSLGQIAKNIQYF. In DNA form, the CDR3 reads TGTGCCAGCAGCTTGGGACAGATAGCCAAAAACATTCAGTACTTC.

This sequence joins TRBV6-5 and TRBJ2-7; maybe TRBD1 (6 bases). The ends were cut back, 0 bases at V and 2 bases at J, with 8 bases in the middle. This CDR3 is built from 14 residues. In germline, CDR1 is MNHEY, CDR2 SVGAGI. The CDR3 DNA reads TGTGCCAGCAGTTACTCTAACAGGGCCTACGAGCAGTACTTC. Translated: CASSYSNRAYEQYF.

This clone was found a few times. V gene TRBV19 combines with J gene TRBJ2-2; 12 bases are a match to TRBD2. This CDR3 has 16 residues. CDR1 is LNHDA and CDR2 is SQIVND in the germline V gene (reference sequence). Germline trimming cut 4 bases from V and 3 bases from J; bases unmatched to any gene: 3. In DNA form, the CDR3 reads TGTGCCAGTAGTACCCGACTAGCGGGGGACACCGGGGAGCTGTTTTTT. Amino acids: CASSTRLAGDTGELFF.

The J gene is TRBJ1-4, the V gene TRBV30; no definite D call. Germline CDR1 reads GTSNPN; CDR2 reads SVGIG (reference sequence). This CDR3 contains 11 residues. With 5 bases removed from V and 3 bases from J, the gap between germline ends came to 4 bases. DNA of the CDR3: TGTGCCTGGGGGTCTAATGAAAAACTGTTTTTT. Translation: CAWGSNEKLFF.

A few counts support this clone. The genes are TRBV5-1 and TRBJ1-3, with 7 bases matching TRBD1. The CDR3 sequence is 14 residues long. The germline V gene encodes CDR1 SGHRS and CDR2 YFSETQ. V gave up 4 bases and J gave up 2 bases; unmatched junction bases: 3. The CDR3 reads CASSTGTAGNTIYF. The CDR3, as DNA: TGCGCCAGCAGCACCGGGACAGCTGGAAACACCATATATTTT.